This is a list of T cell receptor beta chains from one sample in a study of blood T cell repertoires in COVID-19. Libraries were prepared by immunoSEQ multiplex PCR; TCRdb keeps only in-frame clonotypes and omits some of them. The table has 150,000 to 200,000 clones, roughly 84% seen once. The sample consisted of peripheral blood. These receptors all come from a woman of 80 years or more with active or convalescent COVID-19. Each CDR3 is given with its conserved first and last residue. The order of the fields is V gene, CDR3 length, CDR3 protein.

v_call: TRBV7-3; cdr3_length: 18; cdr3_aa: CASSLRTGGARSGETQYF
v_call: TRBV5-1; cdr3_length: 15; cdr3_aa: CASSGTGEKQETQYF
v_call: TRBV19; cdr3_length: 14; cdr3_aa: CASSHQGTGNEQFF
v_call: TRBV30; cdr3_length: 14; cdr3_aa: CAWSNPGQSSEQYF
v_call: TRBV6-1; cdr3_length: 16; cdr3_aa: CASSGDPGQGIYGYTF
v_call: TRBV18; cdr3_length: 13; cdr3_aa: CASSPQGAGELFF
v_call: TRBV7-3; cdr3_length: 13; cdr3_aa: CASSHRGDGEAFF
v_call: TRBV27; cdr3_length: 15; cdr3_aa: CASSPQGAGANVLTF
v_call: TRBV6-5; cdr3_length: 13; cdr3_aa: CASSYAGIDTIYF
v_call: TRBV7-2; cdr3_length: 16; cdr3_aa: CASSRVSSGDGHGYTF
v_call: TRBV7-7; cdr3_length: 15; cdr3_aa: CASSGVSGGGETQYF
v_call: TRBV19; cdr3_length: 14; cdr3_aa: CASSIPTLFGGYTF
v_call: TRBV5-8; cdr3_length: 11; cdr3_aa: CASSLGQGWYF
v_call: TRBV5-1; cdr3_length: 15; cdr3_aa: CASRQRTGQDYGYTF
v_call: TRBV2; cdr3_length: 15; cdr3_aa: CASSERRDPTDTQYF
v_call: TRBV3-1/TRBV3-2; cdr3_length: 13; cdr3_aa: CASSRDRGDEQYF